This T cell receptor beta chain derives from a study of blood T cell repertoires in COVID-19 (dated by TCRdb to 2018 to 2020). Looking at the study overall: Samples from collaborators originated in the United States, Italy and Spain and spanned both the acute and convalescent phases of COVID-19. The dataset comprised deeply sampled blood TCRbeta repertoires from subjects exposed to, actively infected with, or recovered from COVID-19. Sample metadata almost always included a de-identified subject ID, COVID-19 status, age in years and sex. The repertoires were released in a freely available public database meant as a resource for research on the immune response to SARS-CoV-2. Samples came from the ongoing ImmuneRACE study (first 160 participants) plus 1,254 subjects from 6 global collaborators. Where available, HLA class I and class II types were obtained from metadata supplied by the sample provider rather than from assay-based typing. The material from the prospective study consisted of cDNA or gDNA derived from T cells, B-cell-depleted T cells, or PBMCs.

Reading the germline V gene (reference sequence) gives CDR1 PRHDT and CDR2 FYEKMQ. The CDR3 numbers 16 residues from cysteine through phenylalanine. The kept DNA is CDR3 alone, 48 bases in frame from the first base. Trimming leaves V shorter by 4 bases and J shorter by 0 bases, with the junction holding 7 bases beyond the gene matches. Study-level results and caveats: The quantity of clinical and demographic metadata differed by source and by participant and was supplied without curation.

TCRbeta CDR3 regions were amplified from genomic DNA using the immunoSEQ Assay, a bias-controlled multiplex PCR. The published analysis was carried out like this. Within the assay, amplification of reference gene primers was used to estimate how many nucleated cells each sample contained. To quantify the absolute abundance of each unique TCRbeta CDR3 rearrangement, sequence reads were collapsed and filtered. For each sample, productive Simpson clonality was calculated as the square root of Simpson's diversity index across productive rearrangements. Sourced from immuneACCESS, this table was stored by TCRdb with only in-frame sequences that have V and J called. A share of the clones is absent; for the studies checked, an unresolved V gene accounts for under half, and the remainder has no known explanation. The DNA was the basis for D and trimming; V, J and clone size are from that table. The sample yields 200,000 to 250,000 clones; under 90% were counted once. The leading ten clones occupy around 10% of the sample.

In regard to this clone: What this receptor recognizes is not known. It has no much larger one-base neighbor in the sample; base qualities were not kept.

One collaborating source in Seattle enrolled patients while the patients were actively infected and followed the patients over time throughout the course of disease. Whole blood was collected in K2EDTA tubes by collaborating institutions according to the institutions' own protocols. For TCRbeta analysis, collaborators shipped samples as frozen whole blood, isolated PBMCs, or DNA extracted from either of those sample types. Sequenced input: peripheral blood. This receptor was identified in a man aged 50-60 years with COVID-19, enrolled during active disease. The chain uses TRBV13 and TRBJ2-7, with TRBD2 matching 9 junction bases. Here the CDR3 is given as CASSSLAGVGSYEQYF. The DNA sequence is as follows: TGTGCCAGCAGCTCTTTAGCGGGGGTGGGCTCCTACGAGCAGTACTTC.